This paragraph reports one T cell receptor (beta chain). Between the trimmed V and J ends, which lost 7 bases and 3 bases, there was a span of 6 bases. CDR1 and CDR2 from the germline V gene are SEHNR and FQNEAQ (reference sequence). The length of the CDR3 is 11 residues. Under the authors' procedure: Amplification of reference gene primers was used by the study to estimate nucleated cell counts. The repertoire was sequenced with immunoSEQ multiplex PCR; TCRdb's copy has only in-frame clones and lacks some. V and J calls and clone size are as listed in that table; D and trimming were resolved from the DNA. Among fewer than 35,000 clones listed, about 88% were seen once. The data belong to a study of blood T cell repertoires in COVID-19. About the study: Samples came from the United States, Italy and Spain, spanning acute and convalescent COVID-19. The analysed material was cDNA or gDNA that came from T cells, B-cell-depleted T cells, or PBMCs.

This chain joins TRBV7-9 and TRBJ2-5; D is unclear. The source material was peripheral blood. The receptor was isolated from a man between 65 and 79 years old with active COVID-19. The DNA of the CDR3 is TGTGCCAGCAACAACGAAGAGACCCAGTACTTC. As protein: CASNNEETQYF.